The 26 T cell receptor beta chains listed next were all sequenced from one sample in a study of blood T cell repertoires in COVID-19. Assay: immunoSEQ multiplex PCR; the TCRdb copy retains only in-frame clones and omits some. The data show some 200,000 clones, 85% to 90% seen once. The sequenced material came from peripheral blood. The origin of the receptors is a man at least 80 years old with acute or convalescent COVID-19.

The V call is TRBV10-3, the J call TRBJ2-7; the D gene is possibly TRBD1 (6 bases). CDR3 length equals 12 residues. In germline, CDR1 is ENHRY, CDR2 SYGVKD. The germline V and J ends were trimmed by 9 bases and 5 bases, with 14 bases remaining between them. The CDR3 nucleotides read TGTGCCATTGGGCCCAGGGGCGACGAGCAGTACTTC. It yields the protein CAIGPRGDEQYF.

The J gene is TRBJ2-5, the V gene TRBV14; 13 bases fit TRBD2. The CDR3 totals 15 residues. Germline V gives CDR1 SGHDN, CDR2 FVKESK. V lost 6 bases and J lost 4; bases outside the gene matches: 5. This CDR3 reads CASRRTSGSAETQYF. The CDR3 nucleotides read TGTGCCAGCAGGCGGACTAGCGGGAGCGCAGAGACCCAGTACTTC.

The rearrangement links TRBV28 to TRBJ1-4, with 9 bases fitting TRBD1. The junction had 6 bases not matched to a gene; V was cut back by 5 bases and J by 8 bases. The CDR3 covers 14 residues. In germline, CDR1 is MDHEN, CDR2 SYDVKM. The CDR3 region has the DNA TGTGCCAGCAGTAACAGGGGGCAAAGGGAAAAACTGTTTTTT. This encodes CASSNRGQREKLFF. The whole variable domain, remainder taken from reference TRBV28 and TRBJ1-4, is DVKVTQSSRYLVKRTGEKVFLECVQDMDHENMFWYRQDPGLGLRLIYFSYDVKMKEKGDIPEGYSVSREKKERFSLILESASTNQTSMYLCASSNRGQREKLFFGSGTQLSVL.

The J gene is TRBJ1-1, the V gene TRBV11-2, with TRBD1 identical over 7 bases. Germline-derived CDR1 and CDR2 are SGHAT and FQNNGV. The V and J ends lost 6 bases and 3 bases, in that order; junction bases with no gene match: 13. This CDR3 has 16 amino acids. Written as DNA, the CDR3 is TGTGCCAGCAGACGACAGGGCGCAGGTCAGGACACTGAAGCTTTCTTT. It yields the protein CASRRQGAGQDTEAFF.

The chain employs TRBV5-1 and TRBJ2-1; TRBD2 agrees at 10 bases. Trimming took 3 bases from V and 0 from J; bases not matched to a gene: 3. CDR3 size: 16 residues. Germline V CDR1 and CDR2: SGHRS, YFSETQ. This CDR3 reads CASSSGLAASYNEQFF. The DNA of the CDR3 is TGCGCCAGCAGCTCCGGACTAGCGGCCTCCTACAATGAGCAGTTCTTC.

Only one count was recorded for this clone. The chain employs TRBV6-5 and TRBJ2-7, with TRBD1 identical over 10 bases. Germline V gives CDR1 MNHEY, CDR2 SVGAGI. With 6 bases clipped from V and 2 bases from J, the junction kept 4 bases outside the gene matches. This CDR3 is 14 amino acids long. The CDR3 loop is CASSRGTGAYEQYV. DNA for the CDR3: TGTGCCAGCAGCCGCGGGACAGGGGCCTACGAGCAGTACGTC.

The rearrangement joins TRBV9 to TRBJ1-1, with a weak D call TRBD1 (6 bases). With 0 bases removed from V and 8 bases from J, the gap between germline ends came to 11 bases. The CDR3 length is 13 residues. The germline V gene has CDR1 SGDLS and CDR2 YYNGEE. This CDR3 is CASSVEGDREAFF. DNA for the CDR3: TGTGCCAGCAGCGTAGAGGGCGACAGGGAAGCTTTCTTT.

V gene TRBV28 combines with J gene TRBJ2-7; 9 nucleotides align to TRBD1. Germline V gives CDR1 MDHEN, CDR2 SYDVKM. Trimming took 6 bases from V and 0 from J; bases not matched to a gene: 9. This CDR3 region has 16 residues. The CDR3 protein is CASSQAGTGSSYEQYV. The CDR3 DNA follows: TGTGCCAGCAGCCAAGCCGGGACAGGGAGCTCCTACGAGCAGTACGTC.

The chain joins TRBV7-2 to TRBJ1-3, with no clear D. Trimming removed 2 bases from V and 0 bases from J, with 5 bases in between. This CDR3 is 14 amino acids long. Germline assignment: CDR1 SGHTA and CDR2 FQGNSA. CDR3 bases: TGTGCCAGCAGCTTATATAACTCTGGAAACACCATATATTTT. Translation gives CASSLYNSGNTIYF.

V gene TRBV5-1 combines with J gene TRBJ1-2; TRBD1 is a possible D gene (6 bases). V was clipped by 0 bases and J by 9 bases, with 15 bases between them. The CDR3 covers 14 residues. The V gene's germline CDR1 is SGHRS and CDR2 YFSETQ. CDR3 bases: TGCGCCAGCAGCTTGGTCTCGGGACAAGGCAGCTACACCTTC. Translating gives CASSLVSGQGSYTF.

V gene TRBV7-2 combines with J gene TRBJ1-1; D may be TRBD1 (5 bases). Germline values: CDR1 SGHTA, CDR2 FQGNSA. V lost 0 bases to trimming and J lost 6 bases, with 11 bases between them. The CDR3 runs to 14 residues. CDR3 sequence: CASSLAQGGAEAFF. CDR3 nucleotides: TGTGCCAGCAGCTTAGCGCAGGGAGGCGCTGAAGCTTTCTTT. Complete variable domain (other parts from reference TRBV7-2 and TRBJ1-1): GAGVSQSPSNKVTEKGKDVELRCDPISGHTALYWYRQSLGQGLEFLIYFQGNSAPDKSGLPSDRFSAERTGGSVSTLTIQRTQQEDSAVYLCASSLAQGGAEAFFGQGTRLTVV.

The chain combines TRBV27 with TRBJ1-3; D perhaps matches TRBD1 (5 bases). The CDR3 is made up of 15 amino acids. Germline V lookup: CDR1 MNHEY, CDR2 SMNVEV (reference sequence). Trimming left V 6 bases short and J 4 bases short, with 16 bases between. CDR3 in amino acids: CASSSQGALGNTIYF. The CDR3 nucleotides are TGTGCCAGCAGCTCCCAAGGGGCGTTGGGAAACACCATATATTTT.

The chain is built from TRBV24-1 and TRBJ2-2; TRBD2 matches 8 bases. Germline V lookup: CDR1 KGHDR, CDR2 SFDVKD. The V gene end was trimmed by 3 bases and the J gene end by 4 bases; junction bases not matched to a gene: 12. This CDR3 is built from 18 residues. The CDR3 nucleotides read TGTGCCACCAGTGATCGAAAAGGGTACGGGAGGGCCACCGGGGAGCTGTTTTTT. The encoded protein is CATSDRKGYGRATGELFF.

The rearrangement uses TRBV7-9 and TRBJ2-1; D is ambiguous. V was pared by 0 bases and J by 6 bases, with 9 bases between. Germline CDR1 and CDR2: SEHNR and FQNEAQ (reference sequence). The CDR3 is made up of 14 amino acids. The CDR3 DNA sequence: TGTGCCAGCAGCTTAGCAATTTTACTCAATGAGCAGTTCTTC. This gives the protein CASSLAILLNEQFF.

V gene TRBV5-1 combines with J gene TRBJ1-5; D ambiguous. The CDR3 contains 13 residues. V was pared by 5 bases and J by 0 bases, with 6 bases between. Germline loops: CDR1 SGHRS, CDR2 YFSETQ. CDR3 region: CASSYYSNQPQHF. CDR3 sequence (DNA): TGCGCCAGCAGTTATTATAGCAATCAGCCCCAGCATTTT.

The chain uses TRBV27 and TRBJ2-1; TRBD2 aligns across 10 bases. This CDR3 comprises 13 residues. The junction had 8 bases not matched to a gene; V was cut back by 11 bases and J by 7 bases. CDR1 and CDR2 from the germline V gene are MNHEY and SMNVEV (reference sequence). The CDR3 here is CASRGSGRNEQFF. The CDR3 coding sequence is TGTGCCTCTAGAGGTAGCGGGAGGAATGAGCAGTTCTTC.

The chain couples TRBV7-2 to TRBJ1-2; tentative D call: TRBD1 (5 bases). The CDR3 has 13 amino acids. The ends were cut back, 6 bases at V and 1 base at J, with 9 bases in the middle. Germline V gives CDR1 SGHTA, CDR2 FQGNSA. CDR3 loop: CASSLQGNYGYTF. The CDR3 bases are TGTGCCAGCAGTCTCCAGGGTAACTATGGCTACACCTTC.

The rearrangement links TRBV19 to TRBJ2-1, with 16 nucleotides matching TRBD2. The CDR3 runs 19 residues. V trimming: 4 bases; J trimming: 9 bases; junction bases outside the gene matches: 15. Germline CDR1 is LNHDA and CDR2 is SQIVND (reference sequence). For the CDR3, the DNA is TGTGCCAGTAGTACGAATCGTGGGACTAGCGGGAGGGCCGATTCTGAGCAGTTCTTC. Translated: CASSTNRGTSGRADSEQFF.

In this sample, this clone turned up once. The rearrangement links TRBV7-3 to TRBJ2-1, with 11 positions matching TRBD2. The V gene's germline CDR1 is SGHTA and CDR2 FQGTGA. The CDR3 is 20 amino acids. V trimming: 1 base; J trimming: 7 bases; junction bases outside the gene matches: 18. The DNA for the CDR3 is TGTGCCAGCAGCTTAAACCCCCTTTTGTTAGCGGGAGGGCCTAGTAATGAGCAGTTCTTC. This translates into CASSLNPLLLAGGPSNEQFF.

The rearrangement uses TRBV19 and TRBJ1-1; D gene unclear. V shed 1 base and J shed 0 bases, with 9 bases lying between them. The CDR3 has 15 residues. Germline loops: CDR1 LNHDA, CDR2 SQIVND (reference sequence). CDR3 sequence reads: CASSIGGALNTEAFF. The CDR3 DNA sequence: TGTGCCAGTAGTATAGGTGGAGCCCTGAACACTGAAGCTTTCTTT.

The J gene is TRBJ1-5, the V gene TRBV19, with TRBD1 identical over 7 bases. The J segment lost 0 bases and the V segment lost 4 bases, leaving 9 bases of the junction unmatched. The length of the CDR3 is 17 residues. Germline V lookup: CDR1 LNHDA, CDR2 SQIVND (reference sequence). The CDR3 sequence is CASSKPQGSYSNQPQHF. DNA for the CDR3: TGTGCCAGTAGTAAACCACAGGGGTCTTATAGCAATCAGCCCCAGCATTTT.

The genes are TRBV18 and TRBJ2-7, with 9 positions matching TRBD2. With V trimmed by 4 bases and J by 6 bases, 16 bases remained unmatched. The CDR3 consists of 17 residues. Germline CDR1 and CDR2: KGHSH and LQKENI. The CDR3 reads CASSRTSATPWGGEQYV. The CDR3 DNA reads TGTGCCAGCTCACGGACTAGCGCTACCCCCTGGGGTGGCGAGCAGTACGTC.

This clone has only a few counts. The chain has TRBV10-1 and TRBJ2-2; the D is unclear. The CDR3 has 14 amino acids. CDR1 is WNHNN and CDR2 is SYGVQD in the germline V gene (reference sequence). The V end lost 1 base, the J end lost 7 bases, and 10 bases lay between the germline ends. CDR3 region: CASSEYTLSGELFF. The CDR3 coding sequence is TGCGCCAGCAGTGAGTACACGCTCAGCGGGGAGCTGTTTTTT.

V gene TRBV7-9 combines with J gene TRBJ2-3; TRBD1 matches 7 bases. Trimming removed 8 bases from V and 7 bases from J; junction bases left unmatched: 12. This CDR3 spans 14 amino acids. Germline V CDR1 and CDR2: SEHNR, FQNEAQ (reference sequence). CDR3 residues: CASRKGTETHTQYF. CDR3 sequence (DNA): TGTGCCAGCCGGAAGGGGACAGAAACCCATACGCAGTATTTT. Variable domain in full (rest from reference TRBV7-9 and TRBJ2-3): DTGVSQNPRHKITKRGQNVTFRCDPISEHNRLYWYRQTLGQGPEFLTYFQNEAQLEKSRLLSDRFSAERPKGSFSTLEIQRTEQGDSAMYLCASRKGTETHTQYFGPGTRLTVL.

This rearrangement joins TRBV28 to TRBJ2-5; 9 bases are a match to TRBD1. CDR1 and CDR2 (germline): MDHEN, SYDVKM. Trimming removed 1 base from V and 4 bases from J; junction bases left unmatched: 4. The CDR3 runs to 15 residues. The CDR3 nucleotides are TGTGCCAGCAGTTTATCCGGGACAGGGTCAGAGACCCAGTACTTC. Translated, it gives CASSLSGTGSETQYF. Based on the CDR3 plus reference TRBV28 and TRBJ2-5, the full variable domain is DVKVTQSSRYLVKRTGEKVFLECVQDMDHENMFWYRQDPGLGLRLIYFSYDVKMKEKGDIPEGYSVSREKKERFSLILESASTNQTSMYLCASSLSGTGSETQYFGPGTRLLVL.

The V and J genes are TRBV5-1 and TRBJ2-5, with 7 bases lining up with TRBD2. The germline CDR1 and CDR2 sequences are SGHRS and YFSETQ. Trimming cost V 0 bases and J 4 bases; bases outside gene matches: 15. The CDR3 has 18 residues. The CDR3 DNA follows: TGCGCCAGCAGCTTGGCCACCGCGGGGAGGGTACGCGGAGAGACCCAGTACTTC. Translated: CASSLATAGRVRGETQYF. The whole variable domain, filled in from reference TRBV5-1 and TRBJ2-5, reads KAGVTQTPRYLIKTRGQQVTLSCSPISGHRSVSWYQQTPGQGLQFLFEYFSETQRNKGNFPGRFSGRQFSNSRSEMNVSTLELGDSALYLCASSLATAGRVRGETQYFGPGTRLLVL.